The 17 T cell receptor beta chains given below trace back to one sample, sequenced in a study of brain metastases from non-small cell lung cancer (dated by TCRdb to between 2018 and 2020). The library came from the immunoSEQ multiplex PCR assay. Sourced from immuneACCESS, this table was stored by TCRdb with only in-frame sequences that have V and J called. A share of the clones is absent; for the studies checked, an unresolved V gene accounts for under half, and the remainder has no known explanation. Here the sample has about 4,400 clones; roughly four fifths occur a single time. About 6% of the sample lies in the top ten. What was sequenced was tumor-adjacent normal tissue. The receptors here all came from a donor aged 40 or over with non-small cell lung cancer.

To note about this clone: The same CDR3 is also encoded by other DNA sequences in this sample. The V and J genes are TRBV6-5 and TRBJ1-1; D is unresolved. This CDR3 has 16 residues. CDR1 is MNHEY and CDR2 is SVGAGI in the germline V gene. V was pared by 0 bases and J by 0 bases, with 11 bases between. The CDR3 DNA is TGTGCCAGCAGTTACTCGAGAGCAGACATGAACACTGAAGCTTTCTTT. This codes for CASSYSRADMNTEAFF.

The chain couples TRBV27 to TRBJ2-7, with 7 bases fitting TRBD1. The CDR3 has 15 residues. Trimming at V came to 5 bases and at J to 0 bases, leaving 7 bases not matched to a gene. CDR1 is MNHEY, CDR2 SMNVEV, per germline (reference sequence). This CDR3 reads CASSPGQASSYEQYF. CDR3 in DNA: TGTGCCAGCAGTCCCGGACAGGCAAGCTCCTACGAGCAGTACTTC.

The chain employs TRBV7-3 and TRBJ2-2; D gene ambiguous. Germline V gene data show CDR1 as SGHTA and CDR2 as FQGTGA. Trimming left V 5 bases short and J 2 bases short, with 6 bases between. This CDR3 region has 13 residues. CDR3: CASSPQNTGELFF. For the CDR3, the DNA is TGTGCCAGCAGCCCACAAAACACCGGGGAGCTGTTTTTT.

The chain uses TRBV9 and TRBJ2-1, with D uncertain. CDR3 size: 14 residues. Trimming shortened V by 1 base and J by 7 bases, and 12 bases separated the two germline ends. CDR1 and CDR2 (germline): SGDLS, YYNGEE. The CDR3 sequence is CASSVYQVGNEQFF. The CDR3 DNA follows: TGTGCCAGCAGCGTATATCAGGTAGGGAATGAGCAGTTCTTC.

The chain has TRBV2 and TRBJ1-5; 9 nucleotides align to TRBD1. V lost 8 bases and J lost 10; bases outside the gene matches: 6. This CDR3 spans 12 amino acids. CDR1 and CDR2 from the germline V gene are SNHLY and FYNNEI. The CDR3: CASRDRVVPQHF. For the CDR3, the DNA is TGTGCCAGCCGGGACAGGGTTGTTCCCCAGCATTTT.

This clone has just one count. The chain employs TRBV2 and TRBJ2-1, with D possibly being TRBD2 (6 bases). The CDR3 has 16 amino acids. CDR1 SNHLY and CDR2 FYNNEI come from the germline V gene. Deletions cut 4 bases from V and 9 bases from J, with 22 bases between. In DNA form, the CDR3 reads TGTGCCAGCAGTGCCAGGATGGGCGGGATTAGTGGTGAGCAGTTCTTC. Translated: CASSARMGGISGEQFF. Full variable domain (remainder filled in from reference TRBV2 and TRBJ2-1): EPEVTQTPSHQVTQMGQEVILRCVPISNHLYFYWYRQILGQKVEFLVSFYNNEISEKSEIFDDQFSVERPDGSNFTLKIRSTKLEDSAMYFCASSARMGGISGEQFFGPGTRLTVL.

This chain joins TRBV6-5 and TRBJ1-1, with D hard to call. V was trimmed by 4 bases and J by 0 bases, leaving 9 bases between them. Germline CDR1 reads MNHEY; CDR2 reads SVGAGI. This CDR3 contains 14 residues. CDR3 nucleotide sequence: TGTGCCAGCAGTTCCTCCGAGTTGAACACTGAAGCTTTCTTT. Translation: CASSSSELNTEAFF.

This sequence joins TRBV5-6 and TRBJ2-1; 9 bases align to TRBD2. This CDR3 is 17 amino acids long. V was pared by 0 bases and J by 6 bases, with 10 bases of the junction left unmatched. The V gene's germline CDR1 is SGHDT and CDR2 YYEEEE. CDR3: CASSLVAGGPPINEQFF. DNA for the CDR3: TGTGCCAGCAGCTTGGTTGCGGGAGGGCCTCCTATCAATGAGCAGTTCTTC.

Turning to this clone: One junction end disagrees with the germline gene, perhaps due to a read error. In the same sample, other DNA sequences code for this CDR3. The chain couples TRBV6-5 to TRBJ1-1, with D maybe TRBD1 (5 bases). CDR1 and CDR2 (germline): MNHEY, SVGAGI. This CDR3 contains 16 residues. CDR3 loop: CASSYSKADMNTEAFF. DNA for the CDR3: TGTGCTAGCAGTTACTCGAAAGCGGACATGAACACTGAAGCTTTCTTT.

CDR3 nucleotides: TGCGCCAGCAGCCTGAATACCGGGGAGCTGTTTTTT. This encodes CASSLNTGELFF. This chain links TRBV5-1 with TRBJ2-2; D gene uncertain. Trimming removed 4 bases from V and 5 bases from J, with 6 bases in between. CDR3 length: 12 residues. Germline CDR1 is SGHRS and CDR2 is YFSETQ.

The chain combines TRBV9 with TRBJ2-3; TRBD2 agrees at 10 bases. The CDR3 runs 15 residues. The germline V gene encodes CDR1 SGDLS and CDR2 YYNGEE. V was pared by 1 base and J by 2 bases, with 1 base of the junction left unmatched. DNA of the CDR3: TGTGCCAGCAGCGTACTAGCGGGAGTCACAGATACGCAGTATTTT. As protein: CASSVLAGVTDTQYF.

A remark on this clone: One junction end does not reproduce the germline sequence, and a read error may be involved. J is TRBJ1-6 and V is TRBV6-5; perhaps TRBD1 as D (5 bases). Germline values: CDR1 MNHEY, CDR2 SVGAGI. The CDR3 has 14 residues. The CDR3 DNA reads TGTGCCAGCGGGGCAGGCCCGTATAATTCACTCCTCCACTTT. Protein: CASGAGPYNSLLHF.

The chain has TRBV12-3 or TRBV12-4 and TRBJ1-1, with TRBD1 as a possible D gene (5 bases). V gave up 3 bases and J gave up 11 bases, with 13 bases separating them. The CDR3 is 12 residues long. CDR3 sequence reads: CASSLGGKDAFF. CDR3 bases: TGTGCCAGCAGTTTGGGGGGGAAGGACGCTTTCTTT.

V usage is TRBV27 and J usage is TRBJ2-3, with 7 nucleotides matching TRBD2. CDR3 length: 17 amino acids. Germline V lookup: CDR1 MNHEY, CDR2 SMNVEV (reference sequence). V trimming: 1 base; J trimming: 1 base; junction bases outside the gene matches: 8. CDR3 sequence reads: CASSLFPTGGGTDTQYF. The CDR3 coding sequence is TGTGCCAGCAGTTTATTTCCCACGGGAGGCGGCACAGATACGCAGTATTTT.

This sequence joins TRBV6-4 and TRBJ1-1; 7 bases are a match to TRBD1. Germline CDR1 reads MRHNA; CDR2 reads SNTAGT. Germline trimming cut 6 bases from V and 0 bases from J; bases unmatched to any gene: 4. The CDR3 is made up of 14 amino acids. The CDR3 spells CASRRQGMNTEAFF. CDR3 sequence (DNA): TGTGCCAGCAGACGACAGGGTATGAACACTGAAGCTTTCTTT.

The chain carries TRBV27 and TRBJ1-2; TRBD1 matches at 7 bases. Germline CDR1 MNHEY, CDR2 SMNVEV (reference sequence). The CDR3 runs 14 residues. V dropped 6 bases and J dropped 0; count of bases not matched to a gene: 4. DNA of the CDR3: TGTGCCAGCAGGACCCAGGGGGCTAACTATGGCTACACCTTC. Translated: CASRTQGANYGYTF.

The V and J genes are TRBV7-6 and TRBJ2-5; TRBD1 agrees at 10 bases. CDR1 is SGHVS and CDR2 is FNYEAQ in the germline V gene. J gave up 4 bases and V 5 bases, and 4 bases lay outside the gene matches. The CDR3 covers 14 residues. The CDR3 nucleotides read TGTGCCAGCAGCGTCCGGGACAGGGGAGAGACCCAGTACTTC. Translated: CASSVRDRGETQYF.